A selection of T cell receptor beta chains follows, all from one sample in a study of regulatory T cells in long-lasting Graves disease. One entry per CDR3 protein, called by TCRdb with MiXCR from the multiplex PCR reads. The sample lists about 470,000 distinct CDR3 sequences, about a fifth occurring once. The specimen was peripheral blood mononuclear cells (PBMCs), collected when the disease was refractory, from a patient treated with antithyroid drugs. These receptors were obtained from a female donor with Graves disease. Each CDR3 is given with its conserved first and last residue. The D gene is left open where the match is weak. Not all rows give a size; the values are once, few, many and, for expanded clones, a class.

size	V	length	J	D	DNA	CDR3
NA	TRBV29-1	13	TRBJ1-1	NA	TGCAGCGTTGATAACAGGGCAGGCACTGAAGCTTTCTTT	CSVDNRAGTEAFF
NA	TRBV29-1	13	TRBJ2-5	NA	TGCAGCGTTGGGGGACTTCCTTTAGAGACCCAGTACTTC	CSVGGLPLETQYF
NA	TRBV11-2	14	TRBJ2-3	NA	TGTGCCAGCAGCTTAGATGGGCCGACTAATACGCAGTATTTT	CASSLDGPTNTQYF
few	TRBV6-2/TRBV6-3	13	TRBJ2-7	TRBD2	TGTGCCAGCAGTTGGGGACTAGCGAACGAGCAGTACTTC	CASSWGLANEQYF
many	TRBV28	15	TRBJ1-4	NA	TGTGCCAGCAGGTTGACAGCGGCAACTAATGAAAAACTGTTTTTT	CASRLTAATNEKLFF
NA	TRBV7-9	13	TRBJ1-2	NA	TGTGCCAGCAGCTTTCAGGGCAACTATGGCTACACCTTC	CASSFQGNYGYTF
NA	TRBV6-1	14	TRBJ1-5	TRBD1	TGTGCCAGCACCATAGGACAGGGCCATCAGCCCCAGCATTTT	CASTIGQGHQPQHF
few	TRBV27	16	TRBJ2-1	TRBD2	TGTGCCAGCAGCTCGGGACTAGCGTATCATCGCGATGAGCAGTTCTTC	CASSSGLAYHRDEQFF
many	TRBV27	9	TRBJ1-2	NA	TGTGCCAGGGCGTATGGCTACACCTTC	CARAYGYTF
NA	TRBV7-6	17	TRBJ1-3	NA	TGTGCCAGCAGCCCCCGGGGGGGGTTGCTTGTCGGAAACACCATATATTTT	CASSPRGGLLVGNTIYF
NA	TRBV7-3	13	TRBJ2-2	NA	TGTGCCAGCACCCCTTTCGATACCGGGGAGCTGTTTTTT	CASTPFDTGELFF
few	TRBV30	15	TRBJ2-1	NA	TGTGCCTGGAGTCGCGTGAGCGCCTCCTACAATGAGCAGTTCTTC	CAWSRVSASYNEQFF
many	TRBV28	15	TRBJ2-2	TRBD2	TGTGCCAGCAGCCTAGCGGGAGTGAACACCGGGGAGCTGTTTTTT	CASSLAGVNTGELFF
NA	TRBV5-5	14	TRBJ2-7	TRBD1	TGTGCCAGCAGCCCGGGGACAGGGAACTACGAGCAGTACTTC	CASSPGTGNYEQYF
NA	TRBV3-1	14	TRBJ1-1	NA	TGTGCCAGCAGCCAAGATCGGACAAACACTGAAGCTTTCTTT	CASSQDRTNTEAFF
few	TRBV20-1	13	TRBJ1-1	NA	TGCAGTGCTCGCCCGGCCCTGGTGGGGGAAGCTTTCTTT	CSARPALVGEAFF
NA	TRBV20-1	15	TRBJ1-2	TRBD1	TGCAGTGCTAGAGATCCGACAGGGCGAAACTATGGCTACACCTTC	CSARDPTGRNYGYTF
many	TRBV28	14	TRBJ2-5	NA	TGTGCCAGCAGCTTCGCAGGGGCAGGAGAGACCCAGTACTTC	CASSFAGAGETQYF
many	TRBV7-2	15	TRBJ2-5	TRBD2	TGTGCCAGCAGCTTAGGGGGAGCGGGAGGGGAGACCCAGTACTTC	CASSLGGAGGETQYF
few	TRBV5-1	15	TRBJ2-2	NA	TGCGCCAGCAGCTTGGTGGGTTCGGTCACCGGGGAGCTGTTTTTT	CASSLVGSVTGELFF
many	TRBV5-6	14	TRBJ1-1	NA	TGTGCCAGCAGCTTGGTAGGGACGGGAACTGAAGCTTTCTTT	CASSLVGTGTEAFF
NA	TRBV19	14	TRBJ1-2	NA	TGTGCCAGTTCCGGTCAGGCGACGGACTATGGCTACACCTTC	CASSGQATDYGYTF
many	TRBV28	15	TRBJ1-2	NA	TGTGCCAGCAGTGCCTTGGGTCTGACCAACTATGGCTACACCTTC	CASSALGLTNYGYTF
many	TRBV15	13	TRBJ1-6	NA	TGTGCCACCAGCAGAGAAGTAGGTTCACCCCTCCACTTT	CATSREVGSPLHF
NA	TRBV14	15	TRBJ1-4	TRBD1	TGTGCCAGCAGCGCGACAGGGGATGTGACTGAAAAACTGTTTTTT	CASSATGDVTEKLFF
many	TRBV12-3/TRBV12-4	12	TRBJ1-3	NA	TGTGCCAGCACCAGCTCTGGAAACACCATATATTTT	CASTSSGNTIYF
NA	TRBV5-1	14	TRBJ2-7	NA	TGCGCCAGCAGCTTCAACAGGGACACCTACGAGCAGTACTTC	CASSFNRDTYEQYF
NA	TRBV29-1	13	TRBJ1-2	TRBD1	TGCAGCGTTGAGAACGACAGGGACTATGGCTACACCTTC	CSVENDRDYGYTF
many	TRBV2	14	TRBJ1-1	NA	TGTGCCAGCAGTGAATTAATGACCGTCACTGAAGCTTTCTTT	CASSELMTVTEAFF
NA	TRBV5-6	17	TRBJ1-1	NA	TGTGCCAGCAGCTTGGTAGGTTTGATAACGGGGAACACTGAAGCTTTCTTT	CASSLVGLITGNTEAFF
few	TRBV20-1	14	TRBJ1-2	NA	TGCAGTGCTAGAGATTTCCCGACGGGCTATGGCTACACCTTC	CSARDFPTGYGYTF